This T cell receptor beta chain stems from a study of long-term antiretroviral therapy in people with HIV. For the study at large: In the earliest collections, sampling predates the 2015 immediate-ART recommendation by about a decade. Findings and caveats of the study: Increased diversity was seen after ART, yet it remained lower than in transplant donor controls. The study collected no data on ART adherence, viral resistance or therapy changes.

Worth noting for this clone: Its antigen is still unknown.

The study used samples holding about 0.9-11 million cryopreserved PBMC before DNA extraction. Trimming cost V 5 bases and J 0 bases; bases outside gene matches: 12. This CDR3 region has 17 residues. Per the germline V gene, CDR1 is SEHNR and CDR2 is FQNEAQ (reference sequence). The immunoSEQ assay was v3.0, run at survey level. The repertoire was sequenced with immunoSEQ multiplex PCR; TCRdb's copy has only in-frame clones and lacks some. The top ten clones hold almost 9.5% of a sample with some 22,000 clones, 70% to 85% of them seen once. The clonotype comes from a woman in her thirties or forties with HIV. The source was unsorted PBMCs, collected 4.1 years after starting antiretroviral therapy. V gene TRBV7-9 combines with J gene TRBJ1-1, with 7 positions matching TRBD1. The DNA for the CDR3 is TGTGCCAGCAGCCCCCCGAGGACAGGTAAGATGAACACTGAAGCTTTCTTT. Protein sequence: CASSPPRTGKMNTEAFF.